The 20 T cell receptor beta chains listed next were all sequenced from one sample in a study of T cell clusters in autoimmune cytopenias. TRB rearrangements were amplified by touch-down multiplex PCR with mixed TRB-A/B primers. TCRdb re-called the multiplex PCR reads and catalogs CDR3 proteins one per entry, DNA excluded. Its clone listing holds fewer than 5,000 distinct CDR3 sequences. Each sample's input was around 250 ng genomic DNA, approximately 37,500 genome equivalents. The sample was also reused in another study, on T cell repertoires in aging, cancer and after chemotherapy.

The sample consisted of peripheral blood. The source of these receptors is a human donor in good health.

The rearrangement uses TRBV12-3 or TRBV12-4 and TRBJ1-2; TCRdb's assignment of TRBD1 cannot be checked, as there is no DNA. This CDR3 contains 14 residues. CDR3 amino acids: CASTPGQGAGGYTF.

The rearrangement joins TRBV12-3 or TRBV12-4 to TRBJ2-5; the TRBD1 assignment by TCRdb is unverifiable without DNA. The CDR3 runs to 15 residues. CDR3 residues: CASSSNRWGQETQYF.

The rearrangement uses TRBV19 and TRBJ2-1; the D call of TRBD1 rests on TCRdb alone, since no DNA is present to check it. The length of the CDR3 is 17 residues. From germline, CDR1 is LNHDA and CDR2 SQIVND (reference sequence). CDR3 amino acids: CASSIARGTGSYNEQFF.

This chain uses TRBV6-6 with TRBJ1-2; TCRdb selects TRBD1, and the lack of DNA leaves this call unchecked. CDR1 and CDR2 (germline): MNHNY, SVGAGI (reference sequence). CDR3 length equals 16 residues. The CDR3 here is CASTNPLWTTNYGYTF.

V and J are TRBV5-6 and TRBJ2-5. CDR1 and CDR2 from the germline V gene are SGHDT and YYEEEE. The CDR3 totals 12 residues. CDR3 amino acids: CASSEGIETQYF.

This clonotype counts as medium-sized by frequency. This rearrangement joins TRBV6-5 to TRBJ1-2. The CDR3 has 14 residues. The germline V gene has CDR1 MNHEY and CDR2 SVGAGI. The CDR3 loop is CASSYSGGRKGYTF.

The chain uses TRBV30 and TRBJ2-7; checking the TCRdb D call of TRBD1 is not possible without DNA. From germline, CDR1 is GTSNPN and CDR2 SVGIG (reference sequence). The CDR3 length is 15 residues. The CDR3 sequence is CAWSVQRGVVYEQYF.

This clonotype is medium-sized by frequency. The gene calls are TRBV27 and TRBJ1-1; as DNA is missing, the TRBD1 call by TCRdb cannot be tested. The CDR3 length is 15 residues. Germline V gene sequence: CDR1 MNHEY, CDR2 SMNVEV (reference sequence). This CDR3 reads CASSLREPLRTEAFF.

This CDR3 is CASSFTGGTEAFF. V is TRBV27 and J is TRBJ1-1; TCRdb calls TRBD1, which cannot be checked without DNA. This CDR3 spans 13 amino acids. Germline CDR1 is MNHEY and CDR2 is SMNVEV (reference sequence).

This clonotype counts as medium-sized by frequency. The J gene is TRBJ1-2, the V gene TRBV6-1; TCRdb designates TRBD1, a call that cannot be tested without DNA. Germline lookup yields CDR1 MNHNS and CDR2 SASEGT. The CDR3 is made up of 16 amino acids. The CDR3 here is CASSERQGARVDGYTF.

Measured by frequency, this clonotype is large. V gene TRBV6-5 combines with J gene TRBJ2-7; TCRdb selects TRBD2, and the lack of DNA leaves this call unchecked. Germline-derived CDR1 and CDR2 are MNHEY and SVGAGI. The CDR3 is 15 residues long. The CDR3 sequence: CASSPGAGGQYEQYF.

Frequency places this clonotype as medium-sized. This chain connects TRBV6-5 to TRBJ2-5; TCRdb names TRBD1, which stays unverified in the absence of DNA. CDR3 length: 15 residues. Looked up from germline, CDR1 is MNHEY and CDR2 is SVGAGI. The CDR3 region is CASSEARGIQETQYF.

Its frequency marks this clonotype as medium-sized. The chain's CDR3 is CASSPGQGATEAFF. This chain uses TRBV12-3 or TRBV12-4 with TRBJ1-1; TCRdb calls TRBD1, which cannot be checked without DNA. CDR3 length: 14 amino acids.

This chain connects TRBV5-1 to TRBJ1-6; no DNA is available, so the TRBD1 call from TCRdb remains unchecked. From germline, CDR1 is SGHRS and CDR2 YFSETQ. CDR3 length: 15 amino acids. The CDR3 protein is CASSSSPGRNSPLHF.

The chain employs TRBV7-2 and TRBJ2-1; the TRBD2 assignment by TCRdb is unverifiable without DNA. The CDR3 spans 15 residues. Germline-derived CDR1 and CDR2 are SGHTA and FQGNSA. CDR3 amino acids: CASSAAPQRGVEQFF.

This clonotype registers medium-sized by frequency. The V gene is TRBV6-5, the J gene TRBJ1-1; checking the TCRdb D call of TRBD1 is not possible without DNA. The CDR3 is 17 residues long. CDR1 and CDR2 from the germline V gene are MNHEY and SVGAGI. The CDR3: CASSYSDRGGDTAEAFF.

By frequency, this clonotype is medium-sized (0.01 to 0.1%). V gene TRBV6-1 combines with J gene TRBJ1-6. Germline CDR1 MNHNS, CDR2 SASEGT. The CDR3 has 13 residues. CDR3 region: CASSDSGDSPLHF.

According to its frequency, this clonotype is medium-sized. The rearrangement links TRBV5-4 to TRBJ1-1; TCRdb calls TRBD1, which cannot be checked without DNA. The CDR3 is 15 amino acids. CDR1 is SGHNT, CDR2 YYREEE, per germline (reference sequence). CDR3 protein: CASSSPQDTNTEAFF.

CDR3 protein: CSARGAGLIYGYTF. The chain combines TRBV20-1 with TRBJ1-2; absent DNA, TCRdb's TRBD1 call cannot be checked. Germline V gives CDR1 DFQATT, CDR2 SNEGSKA (reference sequence). The CDR3 spans 14 residues.

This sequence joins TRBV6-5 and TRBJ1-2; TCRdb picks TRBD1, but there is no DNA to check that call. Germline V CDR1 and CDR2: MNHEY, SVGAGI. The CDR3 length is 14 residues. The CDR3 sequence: CASSATGTGDGYTF.